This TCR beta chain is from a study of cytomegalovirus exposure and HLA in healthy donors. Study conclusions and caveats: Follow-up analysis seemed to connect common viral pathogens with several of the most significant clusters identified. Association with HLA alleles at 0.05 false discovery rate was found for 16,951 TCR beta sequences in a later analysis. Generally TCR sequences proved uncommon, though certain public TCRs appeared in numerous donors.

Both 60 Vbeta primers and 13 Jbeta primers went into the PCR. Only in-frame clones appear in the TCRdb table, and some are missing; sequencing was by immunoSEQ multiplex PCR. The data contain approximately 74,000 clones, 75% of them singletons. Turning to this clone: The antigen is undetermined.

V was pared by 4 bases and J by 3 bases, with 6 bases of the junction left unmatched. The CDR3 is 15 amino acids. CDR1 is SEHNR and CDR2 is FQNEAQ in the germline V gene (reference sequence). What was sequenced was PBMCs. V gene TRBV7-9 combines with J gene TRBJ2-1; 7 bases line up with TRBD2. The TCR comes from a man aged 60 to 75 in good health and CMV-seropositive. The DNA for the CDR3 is TGTGCCAGCAGCTCCCACACGGGGGGCTACAATGAGCAGTTCTTC. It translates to CASSSHTGGYNEQFF.